The 21 T cell receptor beta chains reported below all come from one sample, sequenced in a study of TIL therapy for anti-PD-1-resistant metastatic lung cancer. Indicated time point: pre-treatment sample, taken before nivolumab and TIL therapy. This was the immunoSEQ v3 assay. TCRdb's table, derived via immunoSEQ multiplex PCR, lists solely in-frame clones and lacks some. The sample lists tens of thousands of clones, around 80% occurring once. The sample in question was blood, obtained at baseline. The receptors derive from a woman between 30 and 85 years old with non-small cell lung cancer.

The rearrangement joins TRBV7-7 to TRBJ2-1; TRBD2 agrees at 7 bases. Germline-derived CDR1 and CDR2 are SSHAT and FNYEAQ (reference sequence). This CDR3 is built from 15 residues. V dropped 1 base and J dropped 5; count of bases not matched to a gene: 5. The chain's CDR3 is CASSLELRGNNEQFF. The CDR3 DNA reads TGTGCCAGCAGCTTAGAATTGCGGGGGAACAATGAGCAGTTCTTC.

The chain is built from TRBV19 and TRBJ2-1; D possibly uses TRBD1 or TRBD2 (5 bases each). There are 15 residues in the CDR3. Germline-derived CDR1 and CDR2 are LNHDA and SQIVND (reference sequence). Trimming left V 1 base short and J 3 bases short, with 10 bases between. The CDR3 region is CASSIAGGFYNEQFF. For the CDR3, the DNA is TGTGCCAGTAGTATAGCTGGGGGATTCTACAATGAGCAGTTCTTC.

The chain uses TRBV2 and TRBJ2-5, with 10 positions matching TRBD2. The V gene's germline CDR1 is SNHLY and CDR2 FYNNEI. V lost 7 bases to trimming and J lost 1 base; unmatched junction nucleotides: 3. This CDR3 has 14 amino acids. The CDR3 sequence is CASNQRGGQETQYF. As DNA, the CDR3 is TGTGCCAGCAACCAGCGGGGGGGCCAAGAGACCCAGTACTTC.

The rearrangement joins TRBV6-5 to TRBJ2-7, with D perhaps TRBD2 (5 bases). Trimming took off 0 bases at V and 0 bases at J, with 6 bases between the two ends. The V gene's germline CDR1 is MNHEY and CDR2 SVGAGI. The CDR3 contains 14 residues. The CDR3 DNA reads as TGTGCCAGCAGTTACTCCCGGGGCTCCTACGAGCAGTACTTC. Translation gives CASSYSRGSYEQYF.

The rearrangement links TRBV28 to TRBJ2-7; possible D gene TRBD2, 6 bases. Germline V gene sequence: CDR1 MDHEN, CDR2 SYDVKM. Between the trimmed V and J ends, which lost 3 bases and 2 bases, there was a span of 17 bases. The CDR3 totals 16 residues. The CDR3 region is CASSFDLAGLTYEQYF. The DNA of the CDR3 is TGTGCCAGCAGTTTCGACCTGGCAGGACTAACCTACGAGCAGTACTTC.

The V gene is TRBV5-1, the J gene TRBJ2-7; D is possibly TRBD1 (6 bases). CDR1 is SGHRS and CDR2 is YFSETQ in the germline V gene. This CDR3 has 15 amino acids. Trimming left V 2 bases short and J 6 bases short, with 18 bases between. Here the CDR3 reads CASSFTRTVAAEQYF. The CDR3, as DNA: TGCGCCAGCAGCTTCACCAGGACAGTGGCAGCCGAGCAGTACTTC.

In its sample, this clone was seen once. This chain joins TRBV27 and TRBJ2-5, with TRBD2 matching 10 bases. Trimming at V came to 5 bases and at J to 5 bases, leaving 5 bases not matched to a gene. Germline CDR1 MNHEY, CDR2 SMNVEV (reference sequence). The CDR3 is 14 residues long. The CDR3, as DNA: TGTGCCAGCAGTCTAGCGGGAGCGGTGGAGACCCAGTACTTC. Translation gives CASSLAGAVETQYF.

The chain recombines TRBV19 with TRBJ1-2; D is undetermined. With 1 base removed from V and 6 bases from J, the gap between germline ends came to 9 bases. The CDR3 totals 13 residues. CDR1 is LNHDA and CDR2 is SQIVND in the germline V gene (reference sequence). DNA of the CDR3: TGTGCCAGTAGTATAGGCACAGCGAATGGCTACACCTTC. It encodes CASSIGTANGYTF.

The chain uses TRBV27 and TRBJ1-1, with TRBD1 identical over 7 bases. The CDR3 length is 19 residues. The germline CDR1 and CDR2 sequences are MNHEY and SMNVEV (reference sequence). Germline trimming cut 5 bases from V and 4 bases from J; bases unmatched to any gene: 22. The DNA of the CDR3 is TGTGCCAGCAGTCGACTCTTTCTTAGTCCACAGGGGTTGAGCACTGAAGCTTTCTTT. It codes for CASSRLFLSPQGLSTEAFF.

V usage is TRBV9 and J usage is TRBJ2-2; 13 bases agree with TRBD2. Germline assignment: CDR1 SGDLS and CDR2 YYNGEE. This CDR3 is built from 15 residues. Trimming at V came to 3 bases and at J to 6 bases, leaving 2 bases not matched to a gene. The CDR3, as DNA: TGTGCCAGCAGCGCGGGACTAGCGGGACCCGGGGAGCTGTTTTTT. It yields the protein CASSAGLAGPGELFF.

V and J are TRBV2 and TRBJ2-3, with TRBD1 matching over 9 bases. The junction had 9 bases not matched to a gene; V was cut back by 8 bases and J by 6 bases. In germline, CDR1 is SNHLY, CDR2 FYNNEI. The CDR3 has 14 residues. The CDR3 sequence: CASYETGGMDTQYF. The CDR3 nucleotides read TGTGCCAGCTATGAGACAGGGGGTATGGATACGCAGTATTTT.

The chain recombines TRBV6-5 with TRBJ1-3; 8 nucleotides match TRBD1. Germline V CDR1 and CDR2: MNHEY, SVGAGI. J was trimmed by 4 bases and V by 6 bases; bases with no gene match: 5. This CDR3 is built from 14 residues. The CDR3 reads CASSPGQGGNTIYF. DNA for the CDR3: TGTGCCAGCAGCCCCGGACAGGGAGGAAACACCATATATTTT.

The chain recombines TRBV4-1 with TRBJ1-6; TRBD1 matches 10 bases. Germline V gene sequence: CDR1 MGHRA, CDR2 YSYEKL. V gave up 1 base and J gave up 6 bases; unmatched junction bases: 0. CDR3 length equals 15 residues. Written as DNA, the CDR3 is TGCGCCAGCAGCCAAGGGACAGGGGGTAATTCACCCCTCCACTTT. It codes for CASSQGTGGNSPLHF.

This chain links TRBV28 with TRBJ2-2; 14 bases map to TRBD2. The V gene end was trimmed by 3 bases and the J gene end by 1 base; junction bases not matched to a gene: 4. The CDR3 has 18 residues. CDR1 MDHEN and CDR2 SYDVKM come from the germline V gene. This CDR3 reads CASSLGLAGELNTGELFF. CDR3 DNA: TGTGCCAGCAGTTTGGGACTAGCGGGAGAATTGAACACCGGGGAGCTGTTTTTT.

The rearrangement links TRBV23-1 to TRBJ1-3; D unresolved. TRBV23-1 is designated an ORF whose function remains uncertain. The CDR3 is 17 residues long. Trimming cost V 4 bases and J 0 bases, with 16 bases left between them. The CDR3 loop is CASSPRQSPFSGNTIYF. As DNA, the CDR3 is TGCGCCAGCAGTCCTAGACAAAGCCCCTTCTCTGGAAACACCATATATTTT.

This rearrangement joins TRBV27 to TRBJ1-2; 10 bases are shared with TRBD1. From germline, CDR1 is MNHEY and CDR2 SMNVEV (reference sequence). This CDR3 has 14 residues. The ends lost 10 bases at V and 7 bases at J; junction bases unmatched: 12. The CDR3 DNA is TGTGCCACCCGTCCGGGACAGGGGCTCGTTGGCTACACCTTC. Protein sequence: CATRPGQGLVGYTF.

The rearrangement uses TRBV28 and TRBJ1-5, with D hard to call. This CDR3 has 12 residues. Germline V lookup: CDR1 MDHEN, CDR2 SYDVKM. The germline V and J ends were trimmed by 2 bases and 9 bases, with 8 bases remaining between them. This CDR3 is CASSLESRPQHF. CDR3 coding DNA: TGTGCCAGCAGTTTAGAGTCGAGGCCCCAGCATTTT.

This rearrangement joins TRBV6-6 to TRBJ2-4; 8 nucleotides line up with TRBD2. The CDR3 is made up of 15 amino acids. CDR1 and CDR2 (germline): MNHNY, SVGAGI (reference sequence). Unmatched junction bases numbered 7, after V lost 6 bases and J lost 3 bases. CDR3 amino acids: CASSPAGLDKNIQYF. The DNA of the CDR3 is TGTGCCAGCAGCCCCGCGGGACTAGACAAAAACATTCAGTACTTC.

This chain joins TRBV7-8 and TRBJ1-2; 7 bases map to TRBD1. The CDR3 is 15 residues long. The ends lost 5 bases at V and 3 bases at J; junction bases unmatched: 9. Germline CDR1 reads SGHVS; CDR2 reads FQNEAQ. The CDR3 spells CASSPLGGTDYGYTF. The DNA of the CDR3 is TGTGCCAGCAGCCCTCTCGGGGGGACAGACTATGGCTACACCTTC.

The chain employs TRBV2 and TRBJ1-2, with TRBD1 matching 7 bases. This CDR3 contains 13 residues. From germline, CDR1 is SNHLY and CDR2 FYNNEI. V trimming: 6 bases; J trimming: 8 bases; junction bases outside the gene matches: 9. This chain's CDR3 is CASSGQALGGYTF. The CDR3 DNA follows: TGTGCCAGCAGCGGACAGGCCTTGGGGGGCTACACCTTC.

This chain connects TRBV7-9 to TRBJ1-2; 7 positions match TRBD1. After removal of 5 bases from V and 3 bases from J, the junction contained 9 bases not matched to a gene. Germline V gene data show CDR1 as SEHNR and CDR2 as FQNEAQ (reference sequence). The CDR3 is 15 amino acids. CDR3 DNA sequence: TGTGCCAGCAGCGCGAGGGACAGCTTCTACTATGGCTACACCTTC. This codes for CASSARDSFYYGYTF.